Shown below are 27 T cell receptor beta chains from a single sample sequenced in a study of blood T cell repertoires in COVID-19. Using immunoSEQ multiplex PCR, the repertoire was profiled, and TCRdb retains in-frame clones only, with some absent. The data show some 87,000 clones, with 84% seen just once and nearly 25% held by the top ten. Sequenced material: peripheral blood. The receptors come from a human donor in a cohort sampled during active COVID-19.

This chain joins TRBV6-2 or TRBV6-3 and TRBJ1-2; 9 bases are a match to TRBD1. CDR1 is MNHEY, CDR2 SVGEGT, per germline. The V and J ends lost 4 bases and 4 bases, in that order; junction bases with no gene match: 4. This CDR3 contains 14 residues. CDR3 in amino acids: CASSSTGGTYGYTF. The DNA for the CDR3 is TGTGCCAGCAGTTCGACAGGGGGAACCTATGGCTACACCTTC.

This chain uses TRBV12-3 or TRBV12-4 with TRBJ1-1; D is undetermined. V lost 1 base to trimming and J lost 4 bases, with 7 bases between them. This CDR3 is 13 amino acids long. The CDR3 here is CASSLESSTEAFF. The CDR3 region has the DNA TGTGCCAGCAGTTTAGAGTCCAGCACTGAAGCTTTCTTT.

J is TRBJ2-5 and V is TRBV25-1; 9 nucleotides line up with TRBD1. The CDR3 consists of 15 residues. V lost 5 bases and J lost 1; bases outside the gene matches: 5. Germline-derived CDR1 and CDR2 are MGHDK and SYGVNS. CDR3 sequence reads: CASSPDRGIQETQYF. The DNA for the CDR3 is TGTGCCAGCAGTCCGGACAGGGGTATCCAAGAGACCCAGTACTTC.

The V gene is TRBV19, the J gene TRBJ2-3; 7 bases are shared with TRBD1. Germline V gives CDR1 LNHDA, CDR2 SQIVND (reference sequence). The CDR3 is 14 amino acids. The trim removed 10 bases at V and 2 bases at J, leaving 9 bases unmatched. This chain's CDR3 is CATTSDRDTDTQYF. The CDR3 coding sequence is TGTGCCACGACTTCAGACAGGGACACAGATACGCAGTATTTT.

This clone was seen a single time. The rearrangement links TRBV11-3 to TRBJ2-1; 14 nucleotides match TRBD2. There are 17 residues in the CDR3. V lost 6 bases to trimming and J lost 3 bases; unmatched junction nucleotides: 7. Germline lookup yields CDR1 SGHNT and CDR2 YENEEA. CDR3: CASSLGLAGGSYNEQFF. CDR3 bases: TGTGCCAGCAGTCTCGGACTAGCGGGAGGAAGCTACAATGAGCAGTTCTTC.

The chain uses TRBV6-2 or TRBV6-3 and TRBJ2-1, with 13 bases lining up with TRBD2. The CDR3 consists of 17 residues. The germline V gene encodes CDR1 MNHEY and CDR2 SVGEGT. V lost 4 bases, J lost 0 bases, and 3 bases stayed unmatched. The CDR3 region has the DNA TGTGCCAGCAGTTCACTAGCGGGAGGGCCCTCCTACAATGAGCAGTTCTTC. Translated: CASSSLAGGPSYNEQFF.

The chain combines TRBV12-3 or TRBV12-4 with TRBJ2-3, with D perhaps TRBD2 (5 bases). The CDR3 covers 12 residues. V was pared by 5 bases and J by 5 bases, with 8 bases between. The CDR3 reads CASSLLGDTQYF. CDR3 in DNA: TGTGCCAGCAGTCTACTAGGAGATACGCAGTATTTT.

This clone appeared a few times. The rearrangement joins TRBV9 to TRBJ1-3; a weak D match, TRBD1 (6 bases). Germline V gene lookup returns CDR1 SGDLS and CDR2 YYNGEE. This CDR3 is 19 amino acids long. V was trimmed by 3 bases and J by 2 bases, leaving 24 bases between them. This chain's CDR3 is CASSAYPNPGGAAGNTIYF. CDR3 bases: TGTGCCAGCAGCGCCTACCCCAACCCCGGGGGGGCAGCTGGAAACACCATATATTTT. The entire variable domain, with the rest obtained from reference TRBV9 and TRBJ1-3, is as follows: DSGVTQTPKHLITATGQRVTLRCSPRSGDLSVYWYQQSLDQGLQFLIQYYNGEERAKGNILERFSAQQFPDLHSELNLSSLELGDSALYFCASSAYPNPGGAAGNTIYFGEGSWLTVV.

The chain carries TRBV10-3 and TRBJ2-7; the D gene is possibly TRBD2 (6 bases). The CDR3 length is 15 residues. The V and J ends lost 2 bases and 4 bases respectively, with 15 bases between them. The germline V gene has CDR1 ENHRY and CDR2 SYGVKD. The CDR3 protein is CAISEGVSGGYEQYF. CDR3 bases: TGTGCCATCAGTGAGGGGGTATCTGGAGGGTACGAGCAGTACTTC.

The chain combines TRBV5-1 with TRBJ2-1, with TRBD2 as a possible D gene (6 bases). The V gene's germline CDR1 is SGHRS and CDR2 YFSETQ. V was clipped by 4 bases and J by 9 bases, with 23 bases between them. This CDR3 has 16 residues. In DNA form, the CDR3 reads TGCGCCAGCAGCCCCGGGACCCGGGGGACTCACGGTGAGCAGTTCTTC. Translating it yields CASSPGTRGTHGEQFF.

V usage is TRBV5-6 and J usage is TRBJ1-4, with a tentative D call TRBD1 (6 bases). CDR1 is SGHDT and CDR2 is YYEEEE in the germline V gene. V was cut by 1 base and J by 3 bases, with 10 bases left in between. The CDR3 has 15 residues. CDR3 coding DNA: TGTGCCAGCAGCTTGACAGGGTGGCCTAATGAAAAACTGTTTTTT. Its translation is CASSLTGWPNEKLFF.

This sequence joins TRBV7-9 and TRBJ1-3; TRBD1 agrees at 7 bases. The CDR3 totals 15 residues. Germline loops: CDR1 SEHNR, CDR2 FQNEAQ (reference sequence). V shed 5 bases, J shed 4 bases, and the junction held 8 bases outside the gene matches. The CDR3 sequence: CASSLEGASGNTIYF. The CDR3 DNA reads TGTGCCAGCAGCCTGGAGGGGGCGTCCGGAAACACCATATATTTT. Combining the CDR3 with reference TRBV7-9 and TRBJ1-3 gives the whole variable domain DTGVSQNPRHKITKRGQNVTFRCDPISEHNRLYWYRQTLGQGPEFLTYFQNEAQLEKSRLLSDRFSAERPKGSFSTLEIQRTEQGDSAMYLCASSLEGASGNTIYFGEGSWLTVV.

The gene calls are TRBV29-1 and TRBJ2-3; D gene unclear. Looked up from germline, CDR1 is SQVTM and CDR2 is ANQGSEA. The ends were cut back, 4 bases at V and 1 base at J, with 6 bases in the middle. The CDR3 sequence is 12 residues long. CDR3 nucleotides: TGCAGCGTTGGCACTGGCACAGATACGCAGTATTTT. This sequence encodes CSVGTGTDTQYF.

This clone was seen just once. The gene calls are TRBV27 and TRBJ1-5, with D possibly being TRBD1 (5 bases). The CDR3 loop spans 15 amino acids. Trimming left V 2 bases short and J 4 bases short, with 12 bases between. CDR1 and CDR2 from the germline V gene are MNHEY and SMNVEV (reference sequence). The CDR3 region is CASSLEGAGNQPQHF. The CDR3 region has the DNA TGTGCCAGCAGTTTAGAAGGGGCAGGGAATCAGCCCCAGCATTTT.

The chain has TRBV6-5 and TRBJ1-5; D perhaps matches TRBD1 (6 bases). This CDR3 contains 14 residues. Trimming left V 6 bases short and J 0 bases short, with 9 bases between. The germline V gene has CDR1 MNHEY and CDR2 SVGAGI. The CDR3 protein is CASSRGYSNQPQHF. CDR3 bases: TGTGCCAGCAGCAGGGGATATAGCAATCAGCCCCAGCATTTT.

J is TRBJ2-4 and V is TRBV14; D uncertain. Between the trimmed V and J ends, which lost 4 bases and 9 bases, there was a span of 13 bases. The germline gives CDR1 SGHDN, CDR2 FVKESK. The CDR3 has 13 residues. CDR3 sequence reads: CASSRPVTGIQYF. The DNA for the CDR3 is TGTGCCAGCAGCCGACCGGTTACGGGCATTCAGTACTTC. The whole variable domain, filled in from reference TRBV14 and TRBJ2-4, reads EAGVTQFPSHSVIEKGQTVTLRCDPISGHDNLYWYRRVMGKEIKFLLHFVKESKQDESGMPNNRFLAERTGGTYSTLKVQPAELEDSGVYFCASSRPVTGIQYFGAGTRLSVL.

This clone was found a few times. The chain links TRBV7-8 to TRBJ2-2; D gene ambiguous. V lost 1 base and J 5 bases, leaving 5 bases between the germline ends. There are 13 residues in the CDR3. Per the germline V gene, CDR1 is SGHVS and CDR2 is FQNEAQ. CDR3 in DNA: TGTGCCAGCAGCTTAGTACTAACCGGGGAGCTGTTTTTT. Its protein product is CASSLVLTGELFF.

This chain joins TRBV4-3 and TRBJ2-3; tentative D call: TRBD2 (5 bases). Germline CDR1 reads LGHNA; CDR2 reads YSLEER. The CDR3 runs 15 residues. Trimming took off 0 bases at V and 4 bases at J, with 11 bases between the two ends. The CDR3 nucleotides are TGCGCCAGCAGCCAAGATCAAACTAGTTCAGATACGCAGTATTTT. Protein: CASSQDQTSSDTQYF.

The chain couples TRBV5-1 to TRBJ1-1; D unclear. This CDR3 has 14 amino acids. V lost 1 base and J 1 base, leaving 8 bases between the germline ends. Germline loops: CDR1 SGHRS, CDR2 YFSETQ. CDR3 DNA: TGCGCCAGCAGCTTGTTAAACGGGAACACTGAAGCTTTCTTT. The encoded protein is CASSLLNGNTEAFF.

The genes are TRBV5-1 and TRBJ2-3; TRBD2 matches 10 bases. The V gene's germline CDR1 is SGHRS and CDR2 YFSETQ. The CDR3 consists of 15 residues. J gave up 2 bases and V 2 bases, and 2 bases lay outside the gene matches. The CDR3 DNA reads as TGCGCCAGCAGCTTACTAGCGGGAACCACAGATACGCAGTATTTT. As protein: CASSLLAGTTDTQYF.

The chain joins TRBV19 to TRBJ2-2; 10 bases map to TRBD1. CDR1 and CDR2 from the germline V gene are LNHDA and SQIVND (reference sequence). Trimming cost V 9 bases and J 7 bases; bases outside gene matches: 11. CDR3 length: 15 amino acids. The CDR3 region is CASKDRGPTDGELFF. DNA of the CDR3: TGTGCCAGCAAAGACAGGGGGCCGACTGACGGGGAGCTGTTTTTT.

The chain has TRBV18 and TRBJ1-5; maybe TRBD1 (6 bases). The germline V and J ends were trimmed by 6 bases and 2 bases, with 17 bases remaining between them. The length of the CDR3 is 16 residues. Germline V lookup: CDR1 KGHSH, CDR2 LQKENI. CDR3 protein: CASSPGGGVGNQPQHF. CDR3 sequence (DNA): TGTGCCAGCTCCCCGGGGGGCGGAGTGGGCAATCAGCCCCAGCATTTT. The full variable domain, completed using reference TRBV18 and TRBJ1-5, is NAGVMQNPRHLVRRRGQEARLRCSPMKGHSHVYWYRQLPEEGLKFMVYLQKENIIDESGMPKERFSAEFPKEGPSILRIQQVVRGDSAAYFCASSPGGGVGNQPQHFGDGTRLSIL.

This sequence joins TRBV20-1 and TRBJ2-3, with D uncertain. V lost 6 bases and J 2 bases, leaving 6 bases between the germline ends. The CDR3 covers 11 residues. CDR1 is DFQATT and CDR2 is SNEGSKA in the germline V gene (reference sequence). CDR3 DNA sequence: TGCAGTGCCACTAACACAGATACGCAGTATTTT. The encoded protein is CSATNTDTQYF.

The rearrangement joins TRBV20-1 to TRBJ2-5, with unresolved D. The germline gives CDR1 DFQATT, CDR2 SNEGSKA (reference sequence). The CDR3 has 13 amino acids. V lost 3 bases and J lost 1, with 9 bases in between. DNA for the CDR3: TGCAGTGCTAGTAGAGGTCTCCAAGAGACCCAGTACTTC. This codes for CSASRGLQETQYF.

The chain is built from TRBV29-1 and TRBJ2-7; 8 nucleotides align to TRBD1. V was pared by 4 bases and J by 4 bases, with 6 bases of the junction left unmatched. The CDR3 spans 13 residues. CDR1 is SQVTM and CDR2 is ANQGSEA in the germline V gene. The CDR3 DNA reads TGCAGCGTTGCGGGACAGGTTTTGTACGAGCAGTACTTC. It specifies CSVAGQVLYEQYF.

The chain links TRBV5-1 to TRBJ1-1; no reliable D call. Germline V gene lookup returns CDR1 SGHRS and CDR2 YFSETQ. Trimming cost V 0 bases and J 6 bases, with 6 bases left between them. This CDR3 spans 12 amino acids. The CDR3 coding sequence is TGCGCCAGCAGCTTGGGCCAGTCTGAAGCTTTCTTT. Translating gives CASSLGQSEAFF.

This clone was picked up one time. The chain uses TRBV9 and TRBJ2-2, with 8 bases identical to TRBD1. The V segment lost 4 bases and the J segment 9 bases; nucleotides outside the gene matches: 5. This CDR3 has 13 residues. The germline V gene encodes CDR1 SGDLS and CDR2 YYNGEE. Here the CDR3 reads CASSPRTGWELFF. In nucleotides, the CDR3 is TGTGCCAGCAGCCCTCGGACAGGGTGGGAGCTGTTTTTT. Full variable domain (rest looked up from reference TRBV9 and TRBJ2-2): DSGVTQTPKHLITATGQRVTLRCSPRSGDLSVYWYQQSLDQGLQFLIQYYNGEERAKGNILERFSAQQFPDLHSELNLSSLELGDSALYFCASSPRTGWELFFGEGSRLTVL.